The present entry profiles one T cell receptor beta chain with its context. The data originate from a study of T cells expressing NK-cell markers. TCRdb reworked the 5' RACE reads into one entry per CDR3 protein, no DNA. This table holds 500,000 to 700,000 distinct CDR3 sequences. The clonotype originates from a man aged 18 to 30 in good health. The material sequenced was blood T cells: a sorted CD56 or NKG2C T cell subset, CD4+ or CD8+ T cells, or bulk PBMC T cells (not recorded which).

CDR3 sequence reads: CASCRGAENTEAFF. This chain joins TRBV12-3 or TRBV12-4 and TRBJ1-1; the D call of TRBD1 rests on TCRdb alone, since no DNA is present to check it. This CDR3 has 14 residues.